This passage covers 3 T cell receptor beta chains from one sample sequenced in a study of identical twins. TCRdb redid the calling of the 5' RACE reads with MiXCR, one entry per CDR3 protein. The sample contains about 200,000 distinct CDR3 sequences, 6.5% to 8% of which appear only once. These sequences were also reported in another study, on T cells expressing NK-cell markers.

The sequenced sample was CD8+ T cells sorted from blood. These receptors were collected from a woman aged 18-29 years in good health.

This clonotype was seen only a few times. The genes are TRBV29-1 and TRBJ2-3; weak D call: TRBD1 (6 bases). Germline V CDR1 and CDR2: SQVTM, ANQGSEA. The ends were cut back, 0 bases at V and 0 bases at J, with 19 bases in the middle. The CDR3 covers 18 residues. CDR3 DNA: TGCAGCGTTGAAGATAAGGTGGAGGCGGACAGAAGCACAGATACGCAGTATTTT. Translated: CSVEDKVEADRSTDTQYF.

The chain couples TRBV29-1 to TRBJ1-2, with D uncertain. The CDR3 runs to 14 residues. CDR1 and CDR2 (germline): SQVTM, ANQGSEA. The V gene lost 0 bases and the J gene lost 8 bases, with 16 bases spanning the gap. CDR3 loop: CSVEDRDQNRGYTF. The CDR3 region has the DNA TGCAGCGTTGAAGACCGCGACCAAAATCGGGGCTACACCTTC.

This clonotype was recorded at least ten times. The chain employs TRBV15 and TRBJ2-7, with D perhaps TRBD1 or TRBD2 (5 bases each). The CDR3 length is 16 residues. Germline CDR1 reads LNHNV; CDR2 reads YYDKDF (reference sequence). V was pared by 9 bases and J by 7 bases, with 28 bases between. The CDR3 DNA follows: TGTGCCACACGGACCAGCAGGGCAGGGTACTCGGGGGAGCAGTACTTC. Translating it yields CATRTSRAGYSGEQYF.